These 32 T cell receptor beta chains were all obtained from the same sample, sequenced in a study of blood T cell repertoires in COVID-19. Produced via immunoSEQ multiplex PCR; TCRdb's table is partial and in-frame only. The profile covers over 150,000 clones, with around four fifths appearing a single time and roughly 10% taken by the ten largest. Material for sequencing was PBMCs or T cells enriched from blood (not recorded which). The receptor source for this set is a man aged 40-50 years who had recovered from COVID-19.

V is TRBV7-2 and J is TRBJ1-4; 9 bases map to TRBD1. Germline CDR1 is SGHTA and CDR2 is FQGNSA. This CDR3 contains 16 residues. V lost 4 bases, J lost 5 bases, and 8 bases stayed unmatched. CDR3 DNA: TGTGCCAGCAGCTCCGAACAGGGGGCGCTGAATGAAAAACTGTTTTTT. Translated, it gives CASSSEQGALNEKLFF.

V is TRBV29-1 and J is TRBJ2-1; TRBD1 might be the D (6 bases). Trimming left V 3 bases short and J 3 bases short, with 15 bases between. The CDR3 runs to 15 residues. CDR1 and CDR2 from the germline V gene are SQVTM and ANQGSEA. CDR3 sequence (DNA): TGCAGCGTTGATGGGGATTCAGGGGTCTACAATGAGCAGTTCTTC. Translated, it gives CSVDGDSGVYNEQFF.

V and J are TRBV4-3 and TRBJ2-7, with D maybe TRBD2 (7 bases). The CDR3 has 16 residues. The germline CDR1 and CDR2 sequences are LGHNA and YSLEER. The V end lost 1 base, the J end lost 6 bases, and 19 bases lay between the germline ends. The CDR3 loop is CASSQGAGLGGREQYF. CDR3 nucleotides: TGCGCCAGCAGCCAAGGGGCGGGACTCGGGGGGCGCGAGCAGTACTTC.

The chain recombines TRBV30 with TRBJ2-3; perhaps TRBD1 as D (5 bases). The V and J ends lost 0 bases and 1 base respectively, with 8 bases between them. This CDR3 contains 14 residues. Per germline, CDR1 GTSNPN and CDR2 SVGIG (reference sequence). Here the CDR3 reads CAWSVRTRTDTQYF. CDR3 bases: TGTGCCTGGAGTGTACGGACACGCACAGATACGCAGTATTTT.

The V call is TRBV4-3, the J call TRBJ2-5, with D possibly being TRBD2 (5 bases). The CDR3 contains 16 residues. Trimming cost V 1 base and J 2 bases, with 14 bases left between them. Germline lookup yields CDR1 LGHNA and CDR2 YSLEER. CDR3 sequence (DNA): TGCGCCAGCAGCCAAGGGGCGAGGGTTGGTCAAGAGACCCAGTACTTC. This gives the protein CASSQGARVGQETQYF.

The gene calls are TRBV6-2 or TRBV6-3 and TRBJ1-2; no firm D call. V was trimmed by 5 bases and J by 7 bases, leaving 14 bases between them. Germline V gene sequence: CDR1 MNHEY, CDR2 SVGEGT. This CDR3 is built from 13 residues. The CDR3 loop reads CASSHRGGSGYTF. The CDR3 DNA reads TGTGCCAGCAGTCACCGGGGAGGTAGTGGCTACACCTTC.

The V and J genes are TRBV28 and TRBJ1-5; D is possibly TRBD1 (6 bases). V was shortened by 1 base and J by 11 bases, with 12 bases between the two germline ends. The germline V gene has CDR1 MDHEN and CDR2 SYDVKM. This CDR3 is built from 13 residues. The CDR3 nucleotides are TGTGCCAGCAGTTTATTAGGGGGAGAGGCCCAGCATTTT. Translated, it gives CASSLLGGEAQHF. Full variable domain (rest looked up from reference TRBV28 and TRBJ1-5): DVKVTQSSRYLVKRTGEKVFLECVQDMDHENMFWYRQDPGLGLRLIYFSYDVKMKEKGDIPEGYSVSREKKERFSLILESASTNQTSMYLCASSLLGGEAQHFGDGTRLSIL.

The chain couples TRBV5-1 to TRBJ2-1; D is perhaps TRBD2 (5 bases). This CDR3 has 16 amino acids. Germline V gene sequence: CDR1 SGHRS, CDR2 YFSETQ. Trimming left V 0 bases short and J 4 bases short, with 14 bases between. CDR3 loop: CASSLVPAVIYNEQFF. CDR3 in DNA: TGCGCCAGCAGCTTGGTTCCAGCGGTCATATACAATGAGCAGTTCTTC.

The rearrangement links TRBV7-2 to TRBJ1-6, with 7 bases lining up with TRBD1. The germline V gene has CDR1 SGHTA and CDR2 FQGNSA. The ends lost 5 bases at V and 5 bases at J; junction bases unmatched: 6. The CDR3 length is 15 residues. CDR3: CASSRGTANNSPLHF. In nucleotides, the CDR3 is TGTGCCAGCAGCCGCGGGACAGCTAATAATTCACCCCTCCACTTT.

The chain combines TRBV28 with TRBJ1-2; possibly TRBD1 for D (5 bases). V lost 5 bases and J lost 4, with 11 bases in between. The CDR3 is 13 residues long. Germline values: CDR1 MDHEN, CDR2 SYDVKM. Here the CDR3 reads CASSVLTAYGYTF. CDR3 DNA sequence: TGTGCCAGCAGTGTTTTGACAGCCTATGGCTACACCTTC.

The chain employs TRBV9 and TRBJ1-4; the D gene is possibly TRBD1 (6 bases). With 3 bases removed from V and 0 bases from J, the gap between germline ends came to 6 bases. This CDR3 region has 14 residues. From germline, CDR1 is SGDLS and CDR2 YYNGEE. The CDR3 DNA reads as TGTGCCAGCAGCGGGACAGCAACTAATGAAAAACTGTTTTTT. As protein: CASSGTATNEKLFF.

This clone was seen a handful of times. The rearrangement uses TRBV28 and TRBJ1-1, with D possibly TRBD1 on 5 matching bases. CDR3 length: 14 amino acids. Trimming pared 5 bases from V and 3 bases from J, leaving 13 bases between. Germline assignment: CDR1 MDHEN and CDR2 SYDVKM. The CDR3 spells CASSGEWGDTEAFF. Here the CDR3 DNA reads TGTGCCAGCAGTGGGGAATGGGGGGACACTGAAGCTTTCTTT.

The V and J genes are TRBV6-1 and TRBJ1-4; TRBD1 might be the D (5 bases). Germline CDR1 reads MNHNS; CDR2 reads SASEGT. Deletions cut 2 bases from V and 8 bases from J, with 12 bases between. The CDR3 has 14 amino acids. The CDR3 region is CASSERGGGEKLFF. In DNA form, the CDR3 reads TGTGCCAGCAGTGAAAGGGGAGGTGGAGAAAAACTGTTTTTT.

This clone has just a few counts. The rearrangement links TRBV7-2 to TRBJ2-1; D is perhaps TRBD2 (6 bases). Per the germline V gene, CDR1 is SGHTA and CDR2 is FQGNSA. Trimming left V 2 bases short and J 4 bases short, with 21 bases between. The CDR3 runs 18 residues. CDR3 nucleotides: TGTGCCAGCAGCTTAAATAGACCGGGACTTTCAAGGTACAATGAGCAGTTCTTC. Its translation: CASSLNRPGLSRYNEQFF. Complete variable domain (other parts from reference TRBV7-2 and TRBJ2-1): GAGVSQSPSNKVTEKGKDVELRCDPISGHTALYWYRQSLGQGLEFLIYFQGNSAPDKSGLPSDRFSAERTGGSVSTLTIQRTQQEDSAVYLCASSLNRPGLSRYNEQFFGPGTRLTVL.

The CDR3 protein is CATLQNTEAFF. DNA of the CDR3: TGTGCCACCTTACAGAACACTGAAGCTTTCTTT. V is TRBV6-5 and J is TRBJ1-1, with unresolved D. Germline V lookup: CDR1 MNHEY, CDR2 SVGAGI. The CDR3 consists of 11 residues. The ends were cut back, 10 bases at V and 1 base at J, with 7 bases in the middle.

A few counts support this clone. The genes are TRBV19 and TRBJ2-7, with TRBD1 identical over 7 bases. The germline CDR1 and CDR2 sequences are LNHDA and SQIVND (reference sequence). V shed 4 bases and J 6 bases; nucleotides not matched to a gene: 6. This CDR3 has 13 residues. The DNA for the CDR3 is TGTGCCAGTAGTACCGGACAGGCTTCCGAGCAGTACTTC. Amino acids: CASSTGQASEQYF.

J is TRBJ2-1 and V is TRBV7-2, with D perhaps matching TRBD2 (6 bases). V shed 7 bases and J shed 3 bases, with 16 bases lying between them. CDR1 is SGHTA, CDR2 FQGNSA, per germline. The CDR3 loop spans 15 amino acids. The CDR3 protein is CASINRGSDYNEQFF. The CDR3 DNA is TGTGCCAGCATTAACCGGGGGAGCGACTACAATGAGCAGTTCTTC.

V is TRBV6-5 and J is TRBJ1-6; a possible D gene is TRBD1 (6 bases). In germline, CDR1 is MNHEY, CDR2 SVGAGI. This CDR3 is built from 16 residues. Trimming shortened V by 4 bases and J by 5 bases, and 15 bases separated the two germline ends. CDR3 in amino acids: CASSSDIGQNNSPLHF. The CDR3, as DNA: TGTGCCAGCAGTTCGGACATCGGACAGAATAATTCACCCCTCCACTTT.

V and J are TRBV5-1 and TRBJ2-1; 8 nucleotides align to TRBD1. The CDR3 runs 15 residues. Looked up from germline, CDR1 is SGHRS and CDR2 is YFSETQ. The V and J ends lost 1 base and 4 bases, in that order; junction bases with no gene match: 4. CDR3 amino acids: CASSLQGAAYNEQFF. CDR3 DNA: TGCGCCAGCAGCTTGCAGGGGGCGGCATACAATGAGCAGTTCTTC.

The rearrangement uses TRBV9 and TRBJ2-7; 12 positions match TRBD1. The CDR3 runs 15 residues. Germline lookup yields CDR1 SGDLS and CDR2 YYNGEE. The V gene end was trimmed by 4 bases and the J gene end by 5 bases; junction bases not matched to a gene: 7. The CDR3 DNA follows: TGTGCCAGCAGCCACCGGGACAGGGGGCGTAACGAGCAGTACTTC. Its protein product is CASSHRDRGRNEQYF.

This chain connects TRBV9 to TRBJ1-1; TRBD1 might be the D (6 bases). Trimming took off 2 bases at V and 1 base at J, with 9 bases between the two ends. Per germline, CDR1 SGDLS and CDR2 YYNGEE. The CDR3 is 14 residues long. DNA for the CDR3: TGTGCCAGCAGCGTGCAGACAGGGAACACTGAAGCTTTCTTT. Encoded protein: CASSVQTGNTEAFF.

This chain links TRBV28 with TRBJ2-1; 9 bases align to TRBD1. The V gene's germline CDR1 is MDHEN and CDR2 SYDVKM. The CDR3 loop spans 18 amino acids. V lost 3 bases and J lost 7; bases outside the gene matches: 16. CDR3 protein: CASSFPYNSGTGQNEQFF. The CDR3 coding sequence is TGTGCCAGCAGTTTTCCCTACAACTCCGGGACAGGGCAAAATGAGCAGTTCTTC.

The gene calls are TRBV13 and TRBJ1-1, with D possibly being TRBD1 (6 bases). CDR3 length: 14 amino acids. CDR1 is PRHDT and CDR2 is FYEKMQ in the germline V gene (reference sequence). The V gene lost 0 bases and the J gene lost 4 bases, with 9 bases spanning the gap. As DNA, the CDR3 is TGTGCCAGCAGCTTAGGGACAGGAAGCACTGAAGCTTTCTTT. Residues: CASSLGTGSTEAFF.

The chain links TRBV7-2 to TRBJ1-2; D possibly corresponds to TRBD1 (5 bases). Trimming cost V 1 base and J 6 bases, with 9 bases left between them. From germline, CDR1 is SGHTA and CDR2 FQGNSA. The CDR3 is 13 residues long. The CDR3 protein is CASSLDRRNGYTF. The CDR3 DNA reads as TGTGCCAGCAGCTTAGACAGGAGAAATGGCTACACCTTC.

The chain is built from TRBV5-4 and TRBJ2-1; the match to TRBD1 covers 8 bases. The CDR3 totals 17 residues. Germline-derived CDR1 and CDR2 are SGHNT and YYREEE (reference sequence). V lost 0 bases to trimming and J lost 6 bases; unmatched junction nucleotides: 11. The CDR3 nucleotides are TGTGCCAGCAGCTTGGGACTTCAGGGGGCGCTCGGCAATGAGCAGTTCTTC. Translated: CASSLGLQGALGNEQFF.

The chain recombines TRBV3-1 (or the pseudogene TRBV3-2) with TRBJ2-1; 10 nucleotides match TRBD2. The V and J ends lost 11 bases and 5 bases, in that order; junction bases with no gene match: 12. The CDR3 length is 15 residues. Germline values: CDR1 LGHDT, CDR2 YNNKEL (reference sequence). The CDR3: CALKEREGVNNEQFF. For the CDR3, the DNA is TGTGCCTTAAAGGAGCGGGAGGGGGTAAACAATGAGCAGTTCTTC.

V is TRBV24-1 and J is TRBJ1-2; the D gene is possibly TRBD1 (5 bases). With 7 bases removed from V and 7 bases from J, the gap between germline ends came to 12 bases. The CDR3 is made up of 12 amino acids. The germline gives CDR1 KGHDR, CDR2 SFDVKD. The CDR3 region is CATSGGSGGYTF. The CDR3, as DNA: TGTGCCACCAGCGGGGGATCTGGTGGCTACACCTTC.

The table lists this clone with a count of one. The rearrangement joins TRBV5-4 to TRBJ1-1; 8 nucleotides align to TRBD1. Germline CDR1 SGHNT, CDR2 YYREEE (reference sequence). This CDR3 has 16 amino acids. The junction had 7 bases not matched to a gene; V was cut back by 3 bases and J by 0 bases. The CDR3 protein is CASSSGTGLMNTEAFF. CDR3 DNA sequence: TGTGCCAGCAGCTCGGGGACAGGCCTTATGAACACTGAAGCTTTCTTT.

The rearrangement joins TRBV6-5 to TRBJ1-2; a weak D match, TRBD1 (5 bases). V was trimmed by 2 bases and J by 6 bases, leaving 16 bases between them. This CDR3 region has 15 residues. Germline CDR1 and CDR2: MNHEY and SVGAGI. CDR3 amino acids: CASSYGGRLGDGYTF. The CDR3 nucleotides are TGTGCCAGCAGTTACGGGGGGAGGTTAGGCGATGGCTACACCTTC.

The genes are TRBV21-1 and TRBJ1-1; TRBD1 was called by the table and not checked on the DNA. TRBV21-1 is noted as a pseudogene. The CDR3 runs 16 residues. The CDR3 loop is CASSKIGDRANTEAFF. The CDR3 DNA reads TGTGCCAGCAGCAAAATTGGGGACAGGGCGAACACTGAAGCTTTCTTT.

This sequence joins TRBV18 and TRBJ2-7; a weak D match, TRBD1 (6 bases). V dropped 0 bases and J dropped 2 bases, with 8 bases sitting between them. Germline V CDR1 and CDR2: KGHSH, LQKENI. The CDR3 runs 14 residues. This CDR3 is CASSPPTGPYEQYF. Written as DNA, the CDR3 is TGTGCCAGCTCACCACCGACAGGCCCCTACGAGCAGTACTTC.

The chain employs TRBV19 and TRBJ1-4; D is uncertain. Trimming shortened V by 4 bases and J by 8 bases, and 14 bases separated the two germline ends. The CDR3 totals 14 residues. Per germline, CDR1 LNHDA and CDR2 SQIVND (reference sequence). In DNA form, the CDR3 reads TGTGCCAGTAGTACAAACGAGGTCTGGGAAAAACTGTTTTTT. Translating it yields CASSTNEVWEKLFF.